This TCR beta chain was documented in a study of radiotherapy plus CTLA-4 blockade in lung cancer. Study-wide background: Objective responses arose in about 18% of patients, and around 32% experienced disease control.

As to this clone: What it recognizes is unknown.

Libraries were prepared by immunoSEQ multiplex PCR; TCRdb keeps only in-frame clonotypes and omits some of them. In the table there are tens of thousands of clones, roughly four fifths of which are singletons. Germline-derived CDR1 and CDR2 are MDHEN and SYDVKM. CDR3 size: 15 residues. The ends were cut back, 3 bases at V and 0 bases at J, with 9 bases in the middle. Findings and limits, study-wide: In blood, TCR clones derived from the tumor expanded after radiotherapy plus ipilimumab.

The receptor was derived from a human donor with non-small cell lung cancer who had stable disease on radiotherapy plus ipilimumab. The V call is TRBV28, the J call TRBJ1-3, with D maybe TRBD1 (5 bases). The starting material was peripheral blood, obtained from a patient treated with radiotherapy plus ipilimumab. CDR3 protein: CASSLYRFSGNTIYF. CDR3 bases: TGTGCCAGCAGTTTGTACAGGTTCTCTGGAAACACCATATATTTT.